One sample yielded the 16 T cell receptor beta chains listed below, sequenced in a study of blood T cells in healthy people across ages (dated by TCRdb to 2014 to 2015). The library was produced with 5' RACE. The sample was run on an Illumina HiSeq 2500. A second roughly 7 to 11 cycle PCR used a sample-barcoded 5' primer and a J-beta primer mix. TCRdb took the public reads, trimmed them with fastp at Q25, ran MiXCR for clone calling and kept in-frame beta chains. Rows matching on CDR3 protein sequence are summarized as one entry with the most common DNA and genes. Counted in this sample were about 630,000 distinct CDR3 sequences; approximately 21% of them appeared once. More than 3% of the sample goes to the ten largest clones. Input material: blood. The receptors come from a man aged 65-85 years in good health.

The sample holds a few counts of this clonotype. The V and J genes are TRBV6-5 and TRBJ1-5; no clear D. Germline-derived CDR1 and CDR2 are MNHEY and SVGAGI. The CDR3 loop spans 14 amino acids. V was shortened by 2 bases and J by 3 bases, with 8 bases between the two germline ends. CDR3 nucleotides: TGTGCCAGCAGTTACAACAGCTACAATCAGCCCCAGCATTTT. Protein product: CASSYNSYNQPQHF.

The chain carries TRBV6-1 and TRBJ2-7, with a weak D call TRBD2 (7 bases). The germline gives CDR1 MNHNS, CDR2 SASEGT. The CDR3 extends over 16 amino acids. V shed 2 bases and J shed 3 bases, with 17 bases lying between them. In nucleotides, the CDR3 is TGTGCCAGCAGTGAATCCGGGGGGCGTAAAGGCTACGAGCAGTACTTC. Protein sequence: CASSESGGRKGYEQYF.

Worth noting for this clonotype: Since no conserved phenylalanine or tryptophan closes the CDR3, a read error is the likely cause. The DNA is left out, because the CDR3 cannot be placed on it with certainty; the CDR3 is given as TCRdb lists it. V is TRBV6-1 and J is TRBJ2-7; the table gives TRBD1 as D, unverified against the DNA. Ends included, the CDR3 has 13 residues. CDR1 is MNHNS, CDR2 SASEGT, per germline. The CDR3 sequence is CASSEVVTTGPSL.

This clonotype occurred a few times. This sequence joins TRBV2 and TRBJ2-1; 9 nucleotides agree with TRBD1. The J call may be faulty, since TRBJ2-5 better matches the DNA end. Looked up from germline, CDR1 is SNHLY and CDR2 is FYNNEI. This CDR3 is 14 amino acids long. For the CDR3, the DNA is TGTGCCAGCAGTGTATACAGGGGGCGTGAGACCCAGTACTTC. Amino acid sequence: CASSVYRGRETQYF.

This clonotype was seen only a few times. This chain joins TRBV12-5 and TRBJ2-5; no firm D call. Germline assignment: CDR1 LGHNT and CDR2 FRNRAP. The CDR3 is made up of 12 amino acids. Trimming removed 2 bases at V and 5 bases at J, with 6 bases between. The CDR3 protein is CASGLFGETQYF. The CDR3 nucleotides are TGTGCTAGTGGTTTGTTTGGGGAGACCCAGTACTTC.

In this sample, this clonotype turned up many times. This chain uses TRBV20-1 with TRBJ2-1; the match to TRBD2 covers 10 bases. The CDR3 is 18 residues long. Unmatched junction bases numbered 8, after V lost 0 bases and J lost 0 bases. From germline, CDR1 is DFQATT and CDR2 SNEGSKA (reference sequence). The CDR3 nucleotides read TGCAGTGCTAGAGATGAGGGCCGACTAGCGGGCTCCTACAATGAGCAGTTCTTC. As protein: CSARDEGRLAGSYNEQFF.

This clonotype was seen a few times. The V and J genes are TRBV6-6 and TRBJ2-7; 9 bases are a match to TRBD1. Germline CDR1 and CDR2: MNHNY and SVGAGI (reference sequence). The CDR3 extends over 14 amino acids. The junction had 7 bases not matched to a gene; V was cut back by 6 bases and J by 4 bases. CDR3 residues: CASRRGQGDYEQYF. The CDR3 nucleotides read TGTGCCAGCAGACGGGGACAGGGAGATTACGAGCAGTACTTC.

The chain uses TRBV28 and TRBJ2-1; 11 positions match TRBD2. The CDR3 is 12 residues long. The germline V gene has CDR1 MDHEN and CDR2 SYDVKM. After removal of 3 bases from V and 15 bases from J, the junction contained 4 bases not matched to a gene. DNA for the CDR3: TGTGCCAGCAGTTTTAGCGGGAGGGGGTTGTTCTTC. The encoded protein is CASSFSGRGLFF.

The chain carries TRBV4-3 and TRBJ2-2, with TRBD1 matching 8 bases. The CDR3 spans 15 residues. V gave up 1 base and J gave up 4 bases; unmatched junction bases: 2. The V gene's germline CDR1 is LGHNA and CDR2 YSLEER. CDR3 coding DNA: TGCGCCAGCAGCCAAGCAGGGGGCTTCACCGGGGAGCTGTTTTTT. This codes for CASSQAGGFTGELFF.

This clonotype was seen more than once but under ten times. The junction departs from germline at one end; a sequencing error may be responsible. The genes are TRBV20-1 and TRBJ2-5; the match to TRBD2 covers 7 bases. Germline V gene sequence: CDR1 DFQATT, CDR2 SNEGSKA (reference sequence). This CDR3 is 13 amino acids long. The CDR3 DNA sequence: TGCAGTGCCAGAGACGGGACTAAAGAGACCCAGTACTTC. Translation: CSARDGTKETQYF.

This clonotype was detected a few times. The chain uses TRBV6-6 and TRBJ1-2; no clear D gene. Germline V gene sequence: CDR1 MNHNY, CDR2 SVGAGI (reference sequence). This CDR3 has 13 amino acids. V lost 2 bases and J lost 8, with 12 bases in between. CDR3: CASSYGQTEGYTF. The CDR3 DNA follows: TGTGCCAGCAGTTACGGGCAGACCGAGGGCTACACCTTC.

The chain recombines TRBV6-1 with TRBJ1-6; D is perhaps TRBD1 (6 bases). Germline V gene lookup returns CDR1 MNHNS and CDR2 SASEGT. The CDR3 is 13 amino acids. The V end was cut by 4 bases, the J end by 8 bases, with 9 bases between. This CDR3 is CASSVEGDSPLHF. In DNA form, the CDR3 reads TGTGCCAGCAGTGTGGAGGGGGATTCACCCCTCCACTTT.

V usage is TRBV6-5 and J usage is TRBJ1-1; D not resolved. Germline assignment: CDR1 MNHEY and CDR2 SVGAGI. V lost 4 bases, J lost 9 bases, and 15 bases lay in between. The CDR3 covers 13 residues. CDR3 sequence reads: CASSFTSTGKAFF. CDR3 coding DNA: TGTGCCAGCAGTTTCACATCGACGGGGAAAGCTTTCTTT.

The V call is TRBV7-2, the J call TRBJ1-2, with TRBD1 matching 7 bases. Germline CDR1 is SGHTA and CDR2 is FQGNSA. The CDR3 sequence is 14 residues long. V dropped 3 bases and J dropped 14; count of bases not matched to a gene: 15. CDR3 sequence reads: CASSLGQLGPSRTF. CDR3 DNA sequence: TGTGCCAGCAGCTTGGGACAGCTGGGACCGTCTAGGACCTTC.

In this sample, this clonotype turned up a few times. The chain is built from TRBV5-1 and TRBJ2-7, with TRBD1 matching 7 bases. The CDR3 extends over 15 amino acids. V was pared by 4 bases and J by 1 base, with 8 bases of the junction left unmatched. Germline values: CDR1 SGHRS, CDR2 YFSETQ. The CDR3 coding sequence is TGCGCCAGCAGCCCCCGGGACAGTCTGTCCTACGAGCAGTACTTC. Encoded protein: CASSPRDSLSYEQYF.

In this sample, this clonotype turned up many times. CDR3: CASSYPLLAGFQETQYF. The CDR3 bases are TGTGCCAGCAGTTACCCGCTCCTAGCGGGATTCCAAGAGACCCAGTACTTC. V is TRBV6-2 or TRBV6-3 and J is TRBJ2-5, with TRBD2 matching over 9 bases. V trimming: 2 bases; J trimming: 1 base; junction bases outside the gene matches: 8. This CDR3 is built from 17 residues. CDR1 and CDR2 from the germline V gene are MNHEY and SVGEGT.